The T cell receptor beta chain described here comes from a study of blood T cell repertoires in COVID-19. Study summary: Sites in the United States, Italy and Spain provided acute and convalescent COVID-19 samples. PBMCs, B-cell-depleted T cells, or T cells were the source of the cDNA or gDNA that made up the material.

As handled by the study authors: Reference gene primer amplification yielded estimated nucleated cell counts. Measured with immunoSEQ multiplex PCR; TCRdb has only the in-frame clones, and not every one. V, J and clone size derive from that table, while D and trimming were established from the DNA sequence. The repertoire holds approximately 110,000 clones, 65% to 75% seen once, with about 6% in the top ten. This clone was observed a few times. Sequencing was done on a sample of peripheral blood. This sequence was found in a man older than 75 with acute or convalescent COVID-19.

The CDR3: CASSLTLSGANVLTF. CDR3 nucleotide sequence: TGCGCCAGCAGCTTGACACTATCTGGGGCCAACGTCCTGACTTTC. The chain employs TRBV5-1 and TRBJ2-6; D gene ambiguous. The length of the CDR3 is 15 residues. Germline CDR1 is SGHRS and CDR2 is YFSETQ. The germline V and J ends were trimmed by 1 base and 1 base, with 6 bases remaining between them.